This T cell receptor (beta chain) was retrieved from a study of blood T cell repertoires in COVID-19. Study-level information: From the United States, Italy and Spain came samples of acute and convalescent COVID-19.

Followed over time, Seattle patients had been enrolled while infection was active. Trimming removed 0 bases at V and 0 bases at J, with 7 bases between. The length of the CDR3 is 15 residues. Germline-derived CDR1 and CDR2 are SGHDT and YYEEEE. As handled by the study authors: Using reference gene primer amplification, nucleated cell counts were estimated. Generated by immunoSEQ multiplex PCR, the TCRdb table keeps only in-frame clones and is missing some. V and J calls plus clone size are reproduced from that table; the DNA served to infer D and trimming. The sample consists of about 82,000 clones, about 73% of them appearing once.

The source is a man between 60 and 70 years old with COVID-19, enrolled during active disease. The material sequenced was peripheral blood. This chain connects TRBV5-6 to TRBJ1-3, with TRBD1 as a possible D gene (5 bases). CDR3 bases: TGTGCCAGCAGCTTGGGACAGCACTCTGGAAACACCATATATTTT. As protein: CASSLGQHSGNTIYF.